What follows is one T cell receptor (beta chain) and its context. This record comes from a study of T cell changes during pregnancy in multiple sclerosis. The assay was immunoSEQ multiplex PCR, and TCRdb's table has in-frame clones only and misses some. This repertoire shows tens of thousands of clones, 85% to 95% found once; its top ten account for 2.8%. CDR3 length: 13 amino acids. Germline V lookup: CDR1 KGHSH, CDR2 LQKENI. The V end was cut by 0 bases, the J end by 3 bases, with 5 bases between. The receptor comes from a female donor in good health, enrolled as a control in a pregnancy study. This rearrangement joins TRBV18 to TRBJ2-5; no clear D gene. Material: peripheral blood, obtained in the third trimester of pregnancy. CDR3 in DNA: TGTGCCAGCTCACCACCAGCTAAAGAGACCCAGTACTTC. Encoded protein: CASSPPAKETQYF.